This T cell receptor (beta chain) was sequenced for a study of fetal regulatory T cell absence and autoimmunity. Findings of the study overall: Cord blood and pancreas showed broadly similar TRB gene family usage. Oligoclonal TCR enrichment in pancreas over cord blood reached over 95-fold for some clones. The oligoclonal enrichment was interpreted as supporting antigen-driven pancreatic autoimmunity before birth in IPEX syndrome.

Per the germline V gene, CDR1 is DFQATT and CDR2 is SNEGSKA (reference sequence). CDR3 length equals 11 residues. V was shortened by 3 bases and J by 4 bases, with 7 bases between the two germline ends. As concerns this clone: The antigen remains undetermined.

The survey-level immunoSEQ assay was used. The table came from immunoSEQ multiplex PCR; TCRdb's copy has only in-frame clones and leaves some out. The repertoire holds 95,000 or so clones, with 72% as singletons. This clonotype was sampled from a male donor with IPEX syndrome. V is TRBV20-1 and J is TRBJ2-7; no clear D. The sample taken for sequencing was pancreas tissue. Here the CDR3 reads CSASLSYEQYF. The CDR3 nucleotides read TGCAGTGCTAGCCTTTCGTACGAGCAGTACTTC.